Below, 27 T cell receptor beta chains from the same sample are listed, as sequenced in a study of blood T cell repertoires in COVID-19. The method was immunoSEQ multiplex PCR; TCRdb's version includes in-frame clones alone and lacks a portion of them. The table records around 50,000 clones, more than 80% of them present only once. Sequencing was done on a sample of peripheral blood. The receptors were gathered from a human donor in a cohort sampled during active COVID-19.

The rearrangement uses TRBV7-8 and TRBJ1-1, with D possibly being TRBD1 (5 bases). Germline values: CDR1 SGHVS, CDR2 FQNEAQ. Trimming removed 5 bases at V and 2 bases at J, with 12 bases between. This CDR3 has 14 amino acids. This chain's CDR3 is CASSVTGGNTEAFF. CDR3 nucleotide sequence: TGTGCCAGCAGCGTAACGGGGGGAAACACTGAAGCTTTCTTT.

The gene calls are TRBV6-5 and TRBJ1-3; D is uncertain. Looked up from germline, CDR1 is MNHEY and CDR2 is SVGAGI. The CDR3 is 12 residues long. V shed 6 bases and J shed 2 bases, with 5 bases lying between them. Here the CDR3 reads CASSLTGNTIYF. CDR3 sequence (DNA): TGTGCCAGCAGCCTAACTGGAAACACCATATATTTT.

V and J are TRBV5-1 and TRBJ1-2, with 7 bases fitting TRBD1. Trimming at V came to 2 bases and at J to 3 bases, leaving 4 bases not matched to a gene. CDR1 is SGHRS, CDR2 YFSETQ, per germline. There are 14 residues in the CDR3. The CDR3, as DNA: TGCGCCAGCAGCTTTGACAGGGCCTACTATGGCTACACCTTC. Its translation: CASSFDRAYYGYTF. Looking up the rest from reference TRBV5-1 and TRBJ1-2 gives the full variable domain: KAGVTQTPRYLIKTRGQQVTLSCSPISGHRSVSWYQQTPGQGLQFLFEYFSETQRNKGNFPGRFSGRQFSNSRSEMNVSTLELGDSALYLCASSFDRAYYGYTFGSGTRLTVV.

The chain has TRBV19 and TRBJ1-2; D perhaps matches TRBD1 (6 bases). V gave up 4 bases and J gave up 8 bases, with 17 bases separating them. Germline V gives CDR1 LNHDA, CDR2 SQIVND (reference sequence). The CDR3 contains 14 residues. For the CDR3, the DNA is TGTGCCAGTAGTACAGAACAGGGAGTTGGAGGCTACACCTTC. Residues: CASSTEQGVGGYTF.

The CDR3 reads CASSPGTAGHEQFF. The CDR3 DNA reads TGTGCCAGCAGCCCCGGGACAGCAGGGCATGAGCAGTTCTTC. J is TRBJ2-1 and V is TRBV11-3; 7 bases fit TRBD1. Trimming at V came to 5 bases and at J to 8 bases, leaving 9 bases not matched to a gene. CDR3 length: 14 amino acids. In germline, CDR1 is SGHNT, CDR2 YENEEA.

CDR3 amino acids: CAWSRENTEAFF. The CDR3 coding sequence is TGTGCCTGGAGTCGGGAGAACACTGAAGCTTTCTTT. This chain joins TRBV30 and TRBJ1-1; no firm D call. Germline V gene data show CDR1 as GTSNPN and CDR2 as SVGIG (reference sequence). The CDR3 runs 12 residues. Trimming cost V 2 bases and J 1 base, with 5 bases left between them.

The genes are TRBV30 and TRBJ1-1; D is uncertain. V shed 2 bases and J shed 3 bases, with 19 bases lying between them. Germline CDR1 is GTSNPN and CDR2 is SVGIG (reference sequence). The CDR3 runs to 16 residues. For the CDR3, the DNA is TGTGCCTGGAGTATTCTAGAGAGCCGAGTGTACACTGAAGCTTTCTTT. It codes for CAWSILESRVYTEAFF.

This clone was picked up one time. V and J are TRBV4-2 and TRBJ1-2; D not certain. V was pared by 0 bases and J by 8 bases, with 13 bases between. The CDR3 is 14 amino acids. Per germline, CDR1 LGHNA and CDR2 YNFKEQ. The CDR3 protein is CASSQDRGERGYTF. CDR3 coding DNA: TGTGCCAGCAGCCAAGATCGGGGTGAGCGGGGCTACACCTTC.

This chain joins TRBV29-1 and TRBJ2-7; the match to TRBD2 covers 10 bases. After removal of 4 bases from V and 2 bases from J, the junction contained 2 bases not matched to a gene. The CDR3 runs to 13 residues. Per the germline V gene, CDR1 is SQVTM and CDR2 is ANQGSEA. The CDR3 DNA reads TGCAGCGTTGGTACTAGCGGGGCCTACGAGCAGTACTTC. Translating it yields CSVGTSGAYEQYF.

The chain links TRBV4-3 to TRBJ2-6, with 9 bases matching TRBD2. CDR3 length equals 17 residues. The trim removed 5 bases at V and 0 bases at J, leaving 5 bases unmatched. Per germline, CDR1 LGHNA and CDR2 YSLEER. DNA of the CDR3: TGCGCCAGCAGCGCCGGGACTAGCAGCTCTGGGGCCAACGTCCTGACTTTC. As protein: CASSAGTSSSGANVLTF.

The chain couples TRBV10-3 to TRBJ2-1, with 11 bases identical to TRBD1. The CDR3 sequence is 15 residues long. J was trimmed by 2 bases and V by 4 bases; bases with no gene match: 1. CDR1 and CDR2 (germline): ENHRY, SYGVKD. The CDR3 loop is CAISAGQGAYNEQFF. The CDR3 nucleotides read TGTGCCATCAGTGCGGGACAGGGGGCCTACAATGAGCAGTTCTTC.

The CDR3 nucleotides read TGTGCCAGCGGGGGCCCACAGGGTTTAGGCACTGAAGCTTTCTTT. Protein: CASGGPQGLGTEAFF. This rearrangement joins TRBV11-2 to TRBJ1-1, with TRBD1 as a possible D gene (6 bases). With 8 bases removed from V and 4 bases from J, the gap between germline ends came to 20 bases. The CDR3 loop spans 15 amino acids. CDR1 and CDR2 from the germline V gene are SGHAT and FQNNGV.

The CDR3 region is CATEDWKSTDTQYF. In DNA, the CDR3 is TGTGCCACCGAGGACTGGAAAAGCACAGATACGCAGTATTTT. The rearrangement links TRBV28 to TRBJ2-3; maybe TRBD2 (5 bases). The CDR3 runs 14 residues. V lost 10 bases to trimming and J lost 0 bases, with 14 bases between them. Germline CDR1 reads MDHEN; CDR2 reads SYDVKM. The full variable domain, with the rest looked up from reference TRBV28 and TRBJ2-3, is DVKVTQSSRYLVKRTGEKVFLECVQDMDHENMFWYRQDPGLGLRLIYFSYDVKMKEKGDIPEGYSVSREKKERFSLILESASTNQTSMYLCATEDWKSTDTQYFGPGTRLTVL.

V gene TRBV12-5 combines with J gene TRBJ1-3; the match to TRBD1 covers 9 bases. The trim removed 6 bases at V and 7 bases at J, leaving 10 bases unmatched. Germline V gene sequence: CDR1 LGHNT, CDR2 FRNRAP. The CDR3 is made up of 15 amino acids. The CDR3 region has the DNA TGTGCTAGTGGCCCCCCGGGACAGGGATGGAACACCATATATTTT. This gives the protein CASGPPGQGWNTIYF.

The chain has TRBV28 and TRBJ1-4; maybe TRBD1 (5 bases). Germline loops: CDR1 MDHEN, CDR2 SYDVKM. Trimming took 2 bases from V and 11 from J, leaving 15 bases between them. The CDR3 runs 14 residues. CDR3 in amino acids: CASSLTLGRGKLFF. The CDR3 DNA follows: TGTGCCAGCAGTTTAACCCTTGGTAGGGGCAAACTGTTTTTT.

The chain carries TRBV30 and TRBJ1-2; 7 bases align to TRBD1. The ends lost 4 bases at V and 2 bases at J; junction bases unmatched: 10. The germline gives CDR1 GTSNPN, CDR2 SVGIG (reference sequence). The CDR3 is made up of 15 amino acids. The CDR3 DNA is TGTGCCTGGACCCAAATGACAGGGTCCAACTATGGCTACACCTTC. It encodes CAWTQMTGSNYGYTF.

For the CDR3, the DNA is TGTGCCAGCAGCCCAGGACTAGCGGCAGATACGCAGTATTTT. Amino acid sequence: CASSPGLAADTQYF. The chain carries TRBV3-1 (or the pseudogene TRBV3-2) and TRBJ2-3; 10 bases line up with TRBD2. Looked up from germline, CDR1 is LGHDT and CDR2 is YNNKEL (reference sequence). Germline trimming cut 4 bases from V and 4 bases from J; bases unmatched to any gene: 2. CDR3 length: 14 amino acids.

V gene TRBV19 combines with J gene TRBJ2-1, with TRBD2 as a possible D gene (5 bases). The length of the CDR3 is 16 residues. V was cut by 3 bases and J by 0 bases, with 12 bases left in between. Germline CDR1 reads LNHDA; CDR2 reads SQIVND (reference sequence). In nucleotides, the CDR3 is TGTGCCAGTAGTATCGTGACTACAAGCTCCTACAATGAGCAGTTCTTC. Translated, it gives CASSIVTTSSYNEQFF.

The chain joins TRBV7-9 to TRBJ1-4; TRBD1 aligns across 7 bases. The CDR3 contains 14 residues. Germline V lookup: CDR1 SEHNR, CDR2 FQNEAQ (reference sequence). V trimming: 5 bases; J trimming: 2 bases; junction bases outside the gene matches: 2. This chain's CDR3 is CASSTRGTNEKLFF. CDR3 in DNA: TGTGCCAGCAGCACCAGGGGGACTAATGAAAAACTGTTTTTT.

J is TRBJ2-7 and V is TRBV28; 9 bases map to TRBD1. V trimming: 10 bases; J trimming: 6 bases; junction bases outside the gene matches: 10. This CDR3 spans 13 amino acids. The germline V gene encodes CDR1 MDHEN and CDR2 SYDVKM. CDR3 nucleotide sequence: TGTGCCACGGTGGGGACAGGGCCTGGCGAGCAGTACTTC. It is translated as CATVGTGPGEQYF.

The chain employs TRBV18 and TRBJ1-1; a possible D gene is TRBD1 (5 bases). The CDR3 has 15 residues. The V gene lost 2 bases and the J gene lost 5 bases, with 15 bases spanning the gap. The germline V gene has CDR1 KGHSH and CDR2 LQKENI. The CDR3 DNA reads TGTGCCAGCTCACCATTGGGGTTTGGGGGGACTGAAGCTTTCTTT. This codes for CASSPLGFGGTEAFF.

The V call is TRBV4-2, the J call TRBJ2-5; TRBD2 matches at 12 bases. This CDR3 has 15 amino acids. Germline lookup yields CDR1 LGHNA and CDR2 YNFKEQ. The J segment lost 4 bases and the V segment lost 4 bases, leaving 4 bases of the junction unmatched. The CDR3 DNA reads TGTGCCAGCAGCCGACTGGGACTAGCGGGAGAGACCCAGTACTTC. Protein sequence: CASSRLGLAGETQYF.

The CDR3 here is CASSLETLRGWYNEQFF. CDR3 nucleotides: TGTGCCAGCAGCTTAGAAACTCTCAGGGGCTGGTACAATGAGCAGTTCTTC. The rearrangement uses TRBV7-2 and TRBJ2-1; possible D gene TRBD1, 6 bases. In germline, CDR1 is SGHTA, CDR2 FQGNSA. The germline V and J ends were trimmed by 1 base and 4 bases, with 17 bases remaining between them. The CDR3 has 17 residues.

The rearrangement uses TRBV21-1 and TRBJ1-4; TRBD1 was called by the table and not checked on the DNA. TRBV21-1 is reported as a pseudogene. This CDR3 spans 15 amino acids. CDR3 sequence reads: CASSPRTGANEKLFF. The CDR3 nucleotides read TGTGCCAGCAGCCCACGGACAGGAGCTAATGAAAAACTGTTTTTT.

J is TRBJ1-4 and V is TRBV7-3; no definite D call. Germline CDR1 and CDR2: SGHTA and FQGTGA. The CDR3 extends over 13 amino acids. Trimming pared 4 bases from V and 5 bases from J, leaving 8 bases between. CDR3 region: CASSSGPNEKLFF. As DNA, the CDR3 is TGTGCCAGCAGCTCCGGTCCAAATGAAAAACTGTTTTTT.

V usage is TRBV4-2 and J usage is TRBJ1-1, with D possibly TRBD1 on 5 matching bases. V was cut by 5 bases and J by 7 bases, with 11 bases left in between. Per germline, CDR1 LGHNA and CDR2 YNFKEQ. The CDR3 consists of 12 residues. This chain's CDR3 is CASSGGTDEAFF. DNA of the CDR3: TGTGCCAGCAGCGGCGGGACTGATGAAGCTTTCTTT.

The chain has TRBV10-3 and TRBJ2-7; unclear D gene. The CDR3 is 14 residues long. Trimming stripped 0 bases from V and 1 base from J, with 7 bases between. CDR1 and CDR2 from the germline V gene are ENHRY and SYGVKD. The CDR3 nucleotides are TGTGCCATCAGTGAGTCGTGGCCTTCCTACGAGCAGTACTTC. Encoded protein: CAISESWPSYEQYF.